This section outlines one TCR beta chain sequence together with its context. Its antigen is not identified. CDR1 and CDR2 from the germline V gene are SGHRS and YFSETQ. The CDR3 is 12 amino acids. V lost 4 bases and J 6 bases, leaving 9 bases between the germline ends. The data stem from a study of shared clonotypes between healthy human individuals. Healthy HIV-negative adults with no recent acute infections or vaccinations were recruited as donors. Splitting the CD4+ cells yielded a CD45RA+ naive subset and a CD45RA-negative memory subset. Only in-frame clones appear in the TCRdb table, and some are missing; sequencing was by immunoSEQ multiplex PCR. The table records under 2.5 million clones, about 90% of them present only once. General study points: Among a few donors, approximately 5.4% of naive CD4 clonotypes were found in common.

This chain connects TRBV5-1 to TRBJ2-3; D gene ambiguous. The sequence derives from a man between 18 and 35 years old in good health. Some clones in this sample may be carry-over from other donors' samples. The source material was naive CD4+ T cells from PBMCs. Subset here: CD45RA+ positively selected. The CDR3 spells CASSQVGDTQYF. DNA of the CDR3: TGCGCCAGCAGCCAAGTCGGGGATACGCAGTATTTT. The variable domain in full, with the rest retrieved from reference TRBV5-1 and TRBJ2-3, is KAGVTQTPRYLIKTRGQQVTLSCSPISGHRSVSWYQQTPGQGLQFLFEYFSETQRNKGNFPGRFSGRQFSNSRSEMNVSTLELGDSALYLCASSQVGDTQYFGPGTRLTVL.